These T cell receptor beta chains were read from a single sample in a study of regulatory T cells in long-lasting Graves disease. TCRdb analysed the multiplex PCR reads with MiXCR anew, one entry per CDR3 protein. The sample lists 390,000 or so distinct CDR3 sequences, around 11% occurring once. The same sample was also used in a study of T cells in Graves' hyperthyroidism and ophthalmopathy.

Source: peripheral blood mononuclear cells (PBMCs), taken at new diagnosis, from a patient treated with antithyroid drugs. These receptors originate from a woman aged 18-29 years with Graves disease. The CDR3 runs from the conserved cysteine through the conserved F or W. D genes are given only for firm matches. Size values are once, few and many counts, or a class for expanded clones, and some rows have none.

CDR3 length	D gene	V gene	J gene	clone size	CDR3 DNA	CDR3 protein
12	.	TRBV4-2	TRBJ1-1	few	TGTGCCAGCAGCCTTCATGGCACTGAAGCTTTCTTT	CASSLHGTEAFF
14	.	TRBV5-5	TRBJ2-5	.	TGTGCCAGCAGCTTGTACGGATATGAAGAGACCCAGTACTTC	CASSLYGYEETQYF
15	.	TRBV13	TRBJ2-5	many	TGTGCCAGCAGCGACGCACCTACGGGACGAGAGACCCAGTACTTC	CASSDAPTGRETQYF
14	TRBD1	TRBV7-6	TRBJ2-5	.	TGTGCCAGCACCCTCCAGGGGGCAAGGGAGACCCAGTACTTC	CASTLQGARETQYF
15	.	TRBV7-3	TRBJ1-5	.	TGTGCCAGCAGCTTATACGGAGGAGGCAATCAGCCCCAGCATTTT	CASSLYGGGNQPQHF
15	.	TRBV7-9	TRBJ2-3	many	TGTGCCAGCAGCCGTCCGGGACGCATCACAGATACGCAGTATTTT	CASSRPGRITDTQYF
15	TRBD2	TRBV6-5	TRBJ2-2	few	TGTGCCAGCAGTTACTCAAGCGGGATAACCGGGGAGCTGTTTTTT	CASSYSSGITGELFF
17	.	TRBV28	TRBJ2-1	many	TGTGCCAGCAGTTTATTTCCCGGTGGGGCGGGGCGCAATGAGCAGTTCTTC	CASSLFPGGAGRNEQFF
15	.	TRBV7-9	TRBJ1-2	few	TGTGCCAGCAGCTTAGTAGGCGGAGAGGCCTATGGCTACACCTTC	CASSLVGGEAYGYTF
14	.	TRBV18	TRBJ1-1	many	TGTGCCAGCTCCCCGCTTGCGTCGAACACTGAAGCTTTCTTT	CASSPLASNTEAFF
12	.	TRBV7-9	TRBJ1-6	many	TGTGCCAGCATCGGGGGGGGTTCACCCCTCCACTTT	CASIGGGSPLHF
17	TRBD1	TRBV7-8	TRBJ1-3	many	TGTGCCAGCAGCTTAGGATGGGACAGGCCGTCTGGAAACACCATATATTTT	CASSLGWDRPSGNTIYF
15	TRBD2	TRBV9	TRBJ2-3	.	TGTGCCAGCAGAGCCGGACTAGCGGCCACAGATACGCAGTATTTT	CASRAGLAATDTQYF
19	TRBD2	TRBV7-8	TRBJ2-1	many	TGTGCCAGCAGCTTTTTCGGGAGGGCCTTAACGGGGCGCTACAATGAGCAGTTCTTC	CASSFFGRALTGRYNEQFF
16	.	TRBV5-1	TRBJ1-1	few	TGCGCCAGCAGCTTGGGCCCGGCAGGGACGAACACTGAAGCTTTCTTT	CASSLGPAGTNTEAFF
14	.	TRBV3-1	TRBJ1-1	many	TGTGCCAGCACCCCCGAGGGGTCGGCCACTGAAGCTTTCTTT	CASTPEGSATEAFF
14	.	TRBV29-1	TRBJ2-6	many	TGCAGCGTCCGACGCAGCTCTGGGGCCAACGTCCTGACTTTC	CSVRRSSGANVLTF
14	.	TRBV7-6	TRBJ2-1	many	TGTGCCAGCAGCTTACCCGCTACGCGCAATGAGCAGTTCTTC	CASSLPATRNEQFF
12	.	TRBV28	TRBJ2-7	few	TGTGCCAGCAGTTCCGGCCGGGGCGAGCAGTACTTC	CASSSGRGEQYF
17	.	TRBV5-1	TRBJ2-5	few	TGCGCCAGCAGCTCCCAACCCCAGGGTATGAATGGGGAGACCCAGTACTTC	CASSSQPQGMNGETQYF
14	.	TRBV6-4	TRBJ1-1	.	TGTGCCAGACCCAGATCCTTCTGGGACACTGAAGCTTTCTTT	CARPRSFWDTEAFF
15	.	TRBV3-1	TRBJ2-2	few	TGTGCCAGCAGCCAATTCAATTCGGGGCCCGGGGAGCTGTTTTTT	CASSQFNSGPGELFF
14	.	TRBV29-1	TRBJ1-1	.	TGCAGCGGAAGGACCCACGGGGGGAATTCTGAAGCTTTCTTT	CSGRTHGGNSEAFF
14	TRBD2	TRBV12-3/TRBV12-4	TRBJ2-1	many	TGTGCCAGCAGTTTAGTTGCGGGAGACGGTGAGCAGTTCTTC	CASSLVAGDGEQFF
14	.	TRBV20-1	TRBJ2-3	many	TGCAGTGCTAGGGACTTTCAAAACACCAATACGCAGTATTTT	CSARDFQNTNTQYF
14	.	TRBV7-2	TRBJ2-1	many	TGTGCCAGCAGCCCAGTGGGACTGTACAATGAGCAGTTCTTC	CASSPVGLYNEQFF
16	.	TRBV9	TRBJ2-1	few	TGTGCCAGCAGCGCCCCCCGGGGCCACTCCTACAATGAGCAGTTCTTC	CASSAPRGHSYNEQFF
14	TRBD1	TRBV28	TRBJ1-1	many	TGTGCCAGCAGCGAACAGGGGGCGGCTCAAAAAGCTTTCTTT	CASSEQGAAQKAFF
14	.	TRBV15	TRBJ2-4	many	TGTGCCACCAGCAACCGACGCCTCAGAGACATTCAGTACTTC	CATSNRRLRDIQYF
12	TRBD1	TRBV7-9	TRBJ1-1	few	TGTGCCAGCCAAACAGGGGGCACTGAAGCTTTCTTT	CASQTGGTEAFF
12	.	TRBV14	TRBJ2-3	few	TGTGCCAGCAGCCCGGGGTACCCCGCGGGGTATTTT	CASSPGYPAGYF
14	.	TRBV4-2	TRBJ1-5	.	TGTGCCAGCAGCCAAGTTTATAGCAATCAGCCCCAGCATTTT	CASSQVYSNQPQHF
14	.	TRBV7-9	TRBJ2-2	many	TGTGCCAGCAGCCGTACAAGTAACACCGGGGAGCTGTTTTTT	CASSRTSNTGELFF
16	.	TRBV7-2	TRBJ2-3	many	TGTGCCAGCAGCTTTGGTGAGGGGCCCCCCACAGATACGCAGTATTTT	CASSFGEGPPTDTQYF
18	TRBD1	TRBV6-1	TRBJ2-6	many	TGTGCCAGCAAGAAGGTGGCAGGGGGAAGGTCTGGGGCCAACGTCCTGACTTTC	CASKKVAGGRSGANVLTF
15	TRBD1	TRBV6-5	TRBJ2-1	few	TGTGCCAGCAGTTACTCGGGGGACAGGCGTCGTGAGCAGTTCTTC	CASSYSGDRRREQFF
18	TRBD1	TRBV6-2/TRBV6-3	TRBJ2-1	many	TGTGCCAGCAGTTCCATCGCCACGGGACAGGGCCCCTACAATGAGCAGTTCTTC	CASSSIATGQGPYNEQFF
16	.	TRBV6-1	TRBJ1-1	many	TGTGCCAGCAGGGTTACATACTATATGGTGAACACTGAAGCTTTCTTT	CASRVTYYMVNTEAFF
15	.	TRBV7-2	TRBJ1-5	many	TGTGCCAGCAGCTTCGACCCCACCGGGTCTCAGCCCCAGCATTTT	CASSFDPTGSQPQHF
17	.	TRBV7-2	TRBJ2-7	.	TGTGCCAGCAGCTTAGGTCTAGGACCCTCGAGCTCCTACGAGCAGTACTTC	CASSLGLGPSSSYEQYF
20	TRBD1	TRBV15	TRBJ2-2	.	TGTGCCACCAGCAGAGATCCTAGAGGGGGCCCCCGAATGAACACCGGGGAGCTGTTTTTT	CATSRDPRGGPRMNTGELFF
15	.	TRBV19	TRBJ1-2	few	TGTGCCAGTAGTTATGGACCGACAGCTAACTATGGCTACACCTTC	CASSYGPTANYGYTF
16	.	TRBV6-2/TRBV6-3	TRBJ1-5	.	TGTGCCAGCAGTTACCGAACGTTGTTGGGCAATCAGCCCCAGCATTTT	CASSYRTLLGNQPQHF
14	.	TRBV30	TRBJ2-5	few	TGTGCCTGGAGTCCCCATATGGGACAAGAGACCCAGTACTTC	CAWSPHMGQETQYF
16	TRBD2	TRBV9	TRBJ2-7	many	TGTGCCAGCAGCGTCTCCGGGGGACTAAGCTCCTACGAGCAGTACTTC	CASSVSGGLSSYEQYF
14	.	TRBV19	TRBJ2-5	.	TGTGCCAGTAGCTCAGAAAGCCACCAAGAGACCCAGTACTTC	CASSSESHQETQYF
16	TRBD2	TRBV10-3	TRBJ2-7	.	TGTGCCATCAGTGACAGTATAGCGGGAGGGCAATACGAGCAGTACTTC	CAISDSIAGGQYEQYF
14	.	TRBV7-9	TRBJ2-1	many	TGTGCCAGCAGCTTAGCTAGCTCCTACAATGAGCAGTTCTTC	CASSLASSYNEQFF
17	TRBD2	TRBV9	TRBJ2-1	many	TGTGCCAGCAGCGTAGAAGGTAGCGGGAGTTCCTACAATGAGCAGTTCTTC	CASSVEGSGSSYNEQFF
15	TRBD1	TRBV7-8	TRBJ2-5	.	TGTGCCAGCAGCTCCCGGACAGGGGCTCGGAAGACCCAGTACTTC	CASSSRTGARKTQYF
16	TRBD2	TRBV7-8	TRBJ2-3	many	TGTGCCAGCAGCTTAGGTGGACTAGCGGGAATAGATACGCAGTATTTT	CASSLGGLAGIDTQYF
17	.	TRBV28	TRBJ2-7	many	TGTGCCAGCGCCGTCTTTTTGGGACATCCCCCGAACTACGAGCAGTACTTC	CASAVFLGHPPNYEQYF
13	.	TRBV2	TRBJ1-2	many	TGTGCCAGCAGCGGGACCCCTGGAACGGGCTACACCTTC	CASSGTPGTGYTF
15	TRBD2	TRBV28	TRBJ2-3	many	TGTGCCAGCCGCTTAGCGGGAGCTAGGGCAGATACGCAGTATTTT	CASRLAGARADTQYF
11	.	TRBV7-9	TRBJ1-1	few	TGTGCCAGCACCCCGGCCACTGAAGCTTTCTTT	CASTPATEAFF
16	.	TRBV10-3	TRBJ2-1	many	TGTGCCATCAGTGAGTCACGGGGGAGTGGAAATGGTGAGCAGTTCTTC	CAISESRGSGNGEQFF
13	.	TRBV6-2/TRBV6-3	TRBJ2-1	few	TGTGCCAGCAGTTACTCGGGGGCGGTTGAGCAGTTCTTC	CASSYSGAVEQFF
12	.	TRBV5-6	TRBJ2-1	.	TGTGCCAGCAGCTTCCCCCCCCATGAGCAGTTCTTC	CASSFPPHEQFF